This T cell receptor beta chain was recorded in a study of glioma-infiltrating T cells. The iRepertoire nested amplicon-rescue multiplex PCR amplified TCR alpha and beta CDR3s from RNA. Tissue mRNA or PBMC total RNA, 100-400 ng, went into one-step reverse transcription and amplification. TCRdb passed the multiplex PCR reads through MiXCR, listing each CDR3 protein once. The sample lists approximately 90,000 distinct CDR3 sequences; 20% to 25% were seen once. To note about this clonotype: Its cognate antigen is unknown. A single base separates this from a much larger clone, so it may be a read error.

Findings and limits, study-wide: Tissue-blood divergence was below expectation in non-neoplastic patients, above in gliomas.

The germline V and J ends were trimmed by 3 bases and 7 bases, with 13 bases remaining between them. CDR1 and CDR2 from the germline V gene are ENHRY and SYGVKD. The CDR3 is made up of 13 amino acids. Material: glioma tissue, nonneoplastic brain tissue, or PBMCs (not recorded which). The sequence came from a human donor with low-grade glioma or glioblastoma, undergoing nonglioma brain surgery, or in good health (not recorded which). The rearrangement uses TRBV10-3 and TRBJ2-7, with a possible D match to TRBD2 (5 bases). The DNA for the CDR3 is TGTGCCATCAGTGAAAGGGATTCGGGGGAGCAGTACGTC. It is translated as CAISERDSGEQYV.